Each of the 16 T cell receptor beta chains below was sequenced from the same sample in a study of blood T cell repertoires in COVID-19. Profiled with immunoSEQ multiplex PCR; TCRdb holds only in-frame clones, not every one. The data contain roughly 250,000 clones, approximately 90% of them singletons. The sequenced material came from PBMCs or T cells enriched from blood (not recorded which). Receptors were obtained from a human donor in a cohort exposed to, infected with or recovered from COVID-19 (not recorded which). The donor label of this sample is uncertain.

The rearrangement uses TRBV9 and TRBJ1-2; 7 bases align to TRBD1. The trim removed 4 bases at V and 5 bases at J, leaving 8 bases unmatched. This CDR3 spans 14 amino acids. Germline loops: CDR1 SGDLS, CDR2 YYNGEE. CDR3 nucleotides: TGTGCCAGCAGCCCCTCTGGGACAGCGTATGGCTACACCTTC. This codes for CASSPSGTAYGYTF.

The chain couples TRBV4-1 to TRBJ2-7; 7 bases agree with TRBD1. The CDR3 length is 16 residues. The ends lost 1 base at V and 2 bases at J; junction bases unmatched: 8. Per the germline V gene, CDR1 is MGHRA and CDR2 is YSYEKL. This CDR3 reads CASSQVGAGGTYEQYF. CDR3 in DNA: TGCGCCAGCAGCCAAGTTGGGGCAGGGGGTACCTACGAGCAGTACTTC.

This rearrangement joins TRBV19 to TRBJ1-1; weak D call: TRBD1 (6 bases). The V gene lost 5 bases and the J gene lost 1 base, with 14 bases spanning the gap. Germline CDR1 and CDR2: LNHDA and SQIVND (reference sequence). There are 15 residues in the CDR3. CDR3 sequence reads: CASSAMQGRNTEAFF. Written as DNA, the CDR3 is TGTGCCAGTAGTGCAATGCAGGGGAGGAACACTGAAGCTTTCTTT.

This chain uses TRBV5-4 with TRBJ2-3; the match to TRBD2 covers 9 bases. CDR3 length: 16 residues. Germline assignment: CDR1 SGHNT and CDR2 YYREEE (reference sequence). J was trimmed by 2 bases and V by 4 bases; bases with no gene match: 8. CDR3 loop: CASSPSGEYDTDTQYF. The CDR3 DNA follows: TGTGCCAGCAGCCCTAGCGGGGAGTACGACACAGATACGCAGTATTTT.

The chain has TRBV7-3 and TRBJ2-3; 10 bases are shared with TRBD1. The CDR3 is 16 residues long. The germline V gene encodes CDR1 SGHTA and CDR2 FQGTGA. With V trimmed by 1 base and J by 2 bases, 3 bases remained unmatched. The CDR3 bases are TGTGCCAGCAGCTTAATGGGACAGGGGAACACAGATACGCAGTATTTT. Protein product: CASSLMGQGNTDTQYF.

The chain uses TRBV5-1 and TRBJ1-1; TRBD1 might be the D (5 bases). Germline assignment: CDR1 SGHRS and CDR2 YFSETQ. V lost 4 bases and J 4 bases, leaving 14 bases between the germline ends. The CDR3 spans 14 residues. Here the CDR3 reads CASSTGTEGTEAFF. DNA for the CDR3: TGCGCCAGCAGCACCGGGACTGAAGGCACTGAAGCTTTCTTT.

This sequence joins TRBV30 and TRBJ1-2; D perhaps matches TRBD1 (5 bases). CDR3 length: 11 residues. Trimming removed 1 base at V and 7 bases at J, with 7 bases between. Looked up from germline, CDR1 is GTSNPN and CDR2 is SVGIG (reference sequence). The CDR3 is CAWSGGGGYTF. The CDR3 nucleotides are TGTGCCTGGAGTGGGGGGGGTGGCTACACCTTC.

This clone turned up a few times. The CDR3 nucleotides are TGTGCCAGCAGTTACCGAGCTGCTACAGGGAACACTGAAGCTTTCTTT. Protein product: CASSYRAATGNTEAFF. The rearrangement uses TRBV6-2 or TRBV6-3 and TRBJ1-1; tentatively, D is TRBD1 (5 bases). Germline assignment: CDR1 MNHEY and CDR2 SVGEGT. The CDR3 covers 16 residues. V was pared by 2 bases and J by 1 base, with 14 bases between.

The chain carries TRBV11-2 and TRBJ1-1, with D tentatively TRBD1 (5 bases). CDR1 is SGHAT and CDR2 is FQNNGV in the germline V gene. The V end was cut by 1 base, the J end by 4 bases, with 13 bases between. The CDR3 extends over 15 amino acids. The CDR3 DNA follows: TGTGCCAGCAGCTTAGCCGACGCAGGGCGCACTGAAGCTTTCTTT. Translated: CASSLADAGRTEAFF.

This chain links TRBV2 with TRBJ2-7; a possible D gene is TRBD1 (5 bases). The CDR3 has 14 amino acids. Trimming left V 2 bases short and J 2 bases short, with 10 bases between. Germline V lookup: CDR1 SNHLY, CDR2 FYNNEI. The CDR3 protein is CASSEFAGTYEQYF. CDR3 bases: TGTGCCAGCAGTGAATTCGCAGGGACCTACGAGCAGTACTTC. Filled out from reference TRBV2 and TRBJ2-7, the complete variable domain reads EPEVTQTPSHQVTQMGQEVILRCVPISNHLYFYWYRQILGQKVEFLVSFYNNEISEKSEIFDDQFSVERPDGSNFTLKIRSTKLEDSAMYFCASSEFAGTYEQYFGPGTRLTVT.

CDR3 loop: CASSWTQAYNEQFF. In DNA form, the CDR3 reads TGTGCCAGCAGCTGGACTCAGGCTTACAATGAGCAGTTCTTC. The chain has TRBV7-9 and TRBJ2-1; D possibly corresponds to TRBD2 (5 bases). V was trimmed by 4 bases and J by 4 bases, leaving 11 bases between them. Germline V gene data show CDR1 as SEHNR and CDR2 as FQNEAQ (reference sequence). The CDR3 is made up of 14 amino acids.

The rearrangement links TRBV10-3 to TRBJ2-7; 7 bases are a match to TRBD1. Losses at the gene ends were 11 bases for V and 4 bases for J; bases not matched to a gene: 14. Germline CDR1 is ENHRY and CDR2 is SYGVKD. There are 14 residues in the CDR3. The CDR3 here is CAVQGRDSPYEQYF. For the CDR3, the DNA is TGTGCCGTCCAAGGCCGGGACAGTCCTTACGAGCAGTACTTC.

This chain joins TRBV4-2 and TRBJ1-3, with a weak D call TRBD1 (5 bases). The germline V gene has CDR1 LGHNA and CDR2 YNFKEQ. V was shortened by 2 bases and J by 7 bases, with 18 bases between the two germline ends. CDR3 size: 16 residues. DNA for the CDR3: TGTGCCAGCAGCCAATCCGGGGGAGCAGAGACTAACACCATATATTTT. This codes for CASSQSGGAETNTIYF.

V gene TRBV7-2 combines with J gene TRBJ1-4; 10 nucleotides agree with TRBD1. After removal of 5 bases from V and 4 bases from J, the junction contained 7 bases not matched to a gene. The CDR3 has 16 amino acids. In germline, CDR1 is SGHTA, CDR2 FQGNSA. The CDR3 region is CASSPFRDRGNEKLFF. In DNA form, the CDR3 reads TGTGCCAGCAGCCCGTTCAGGGACAGGGGTAATGAAAAACTGTTTTTT.

The V call is TRBV6-5, the J call TRBJ1-1; a possible D gene is TRBD1 (5 bases). The germline V and J ends were trimmed by 8 bases and 5 bases, with 15 bases remaining between them. The CDR3 sequence is 13 residues long. CDR1 and CDR2 from the germline V gene are MNHEY and SVGAGI. For the CDR3, the DNA is TGTGCCAGCCGACTGTTGCGGGGGACTGAAGCTTTCTTT. Its protein product is CASRLLRGTEAFF.

The V and J genes are TRBV11-2 and TRBJ2-7, with TRBD2 matching over 8 bases. CDR1 is SGHAT, CDR2 FQNNGV, per germline. V shed 1 base, J shed 6 bases, and the junction held 8 bases outside the gene matches. The CDR3 consists of 15 residues. The CDR3 sequence is CASSLVGTRRREQYF. The CDR3 DNA reads TGTGCCAGCAGCTTAGTAGGGACTAGACGGCGCGAGCAGTACTTC.